These T cell receptor beta chains were read from a single sample in a study of shared clonotypes between healthy human individuals. This table comes from immunoSEQ multiplex PCR, and its TCRdb copy is limited to in-frame clones, with some not included. The sample lists hundreds of thousands of clones, 96% occurring once. The sample consisted of naive CD4+ T cells sorted from blood. The receptors come from a woman aged 30 to 39 in good health. Each CDR3 is given with its conserved first and last residue. A D gene is named only where the DNA matches it firmly. Not all rows give a size; the values are once, few, many and, for expanded clones, a class.

J: TRBJ2-7
size: .
D: TRBD1
V: TRBV6-6
CDR3: CASSKQGANDEQYF
DNA: TGTGCCAGCAGTAAACAGGGGGCGAACGACGAGCAGTACTTC

J: TRBJ2-2
size: .
D: .
V: TRBV5-8
CDR3: CASSFVHTGELFF
DNA: TGTGCCAGCAGCTTTGTCCACACCGGGGAGCTGTTTTTT

J: TRBJ2-1
size: .
D: TRBD2
V: TRBV28
CDR3: CASSFRYTGLAGLYNEQFF
DNA: TGTGCCAGCAGTTTCCGATACACCGGACTAGCGGGCTTATACAATGAGCAGTTCTTC

J: TRBJ2-7
size: .
D: .
V: TRBV6-6
CDR3: CASSYSYREGGYEQYF
DNA: TGTGCCAGCAGTTACTCATACAGGGAGGGGGGGTACGAGCAGTACTTC

J: TRBJ1-3
size: .
D: TRBD1
V: TRBV6-1
CDR3: CASNRQGASNTIYF
DNA: TGTGCCAGCAACCGACAGGGGGCGTCAAACACCATATATTTT

J: TRBJ2-7
size: .
D: .
V: TRBV5-4
CDR3: CASSWGGTETYEQYF
DNA: TGTGCCAGCAGCTGGGGCGGGACAGAGACCTACGAGCAGTACTTC

J: TRBJ2-1
size: .
D: .
V: TRBV30
CDR3: CAWRTGEGSYNEQFF
DNA: TGTGCCTGGAGAACAGGGGAGGGCTCCTACAATGAGCAGTTCTTC

J: TRBJ2-7
size: .
D: .
V: TRBV29-1
CDR3: CSVETGPPYEQYF
DNA: TGCAGCGTTGAAACCGGGCCTCCCTACGAGCAGTACTTC

J: TRBJ2-5
size: once
D: .
V: TRBV10-1
CDR3: CASSTSGQLETQYF
DNA: TGCGCCAGCAGTACAAGTGGTCAGCTGGAGACCCAGTACTTC

J: TRBJ2-2
size: .
D: TRBD2
V: TRBV5-1
CDR3: CASSLTSGSAGELFF
DNA: TGCGCCAGCAGCCTAACTAGCGGGAGTGCCGGGGAGCTGTTTTTT

J: TRBJ2-1
size: .
D: .
V: TRBV5-1
CDR3: CASSSLGPDNEQFF
DNA: TGCGCCAGCAGCTCGTTGGGGCCAGACAATGAGCAGTTCTTC

J: TRBJ2-7
size: .
D: .
V: TRBV28
CDR3: CASSFRSARGYEQYF
DNA: TGTGCCAGCAGTTTTCGGTCAGCTAGGGGGTACGAGCAGTACTTC

J: TRBJ2-7
size: .
D: .
V: TRBV5-1
CDR3: CASSLAGGSYEQYF
DNA: TGCGCCAGCAGCTTGGCCGGCGGCTCCTACGAGCAGTACTTC

J: TRBJ2-2
size: .
D: .
V: TRBV4-1
CDR3: CASSQSGHQVAGELFF
DNA: TGCGCCAGCAGCCAGTCCGGGCATCAGGTGGCCGGGGAGCTGTTTTTT

J: TRBJ1-4
size: .
D: .
V: TRBV2
CDR3: CASRLDGTNEKLFF
DNA: TGTGCCAGCAGACTCGACGGAACTAATGAAAAACTGTTTTTT

J: TRBJ2-2
size: .
D: TRBD2
V: TRBV28
CDR3: CASSGLAGVGGELFF
DNA: TGTGCCAGCAGCGGACTAGCGGGAGTCGGCGGGGAGCTGTTTTTT

J: TRBJ2-2
size: .
D: .
V: TRBV5-1
CDR3: CASSLTTTGELFF
DNA: TGCGCCAGCAGCCTGACTACCACCGGGGAGCTGTTTTTT

J: TRBJ2-2
size: .
D: .
V: TRBV9
CDR3: CASSVTGTSNTGELFF
DNA: TGTGCCAGCAGCGTAACTGGGACTTCGAACACCGGGGAGCTGTTTTTT

J: TRBJ1-2
size: .
D: .
V: TRBV28
CDR3: CASTQVNYGYTF
DNA: TGTGCCAGCACTCAGGTTAACTATGGCTACACCTTC

J: TRBJ2-7
size: .
D: TRBD2
V: TRBV7-8
CDR3: CASSRREVSFYEQYF
DNA: TGTGCCAGCAGCCGGCGGGAGGTGAGCTTCTACGAGCAGTACTTC

J: TRBJ1-5
size: .
D: .
V: TRBV2
CDR3: CASSDTSSFQPQHF
DNA: TGTGCCAGCAGTGACACTTCAAGTTTTCAGCCCCAGCATTTT

J: TRBJ1-4
size: .
D: TRBD1
V: TRBV13
CDR3: CASSHDPGQGEEKLFF
DNA: TGTGCCAGCAGCCACGACCCGGGACAGGGAGAGGAAAAACTGTTTTTT

J: TRBJ2-1
size: .
D: TRBD2
V: TRBV5-4
CDR3: CASSTLGTILYNEQFF
DNA: TGTGCCAGCAGCACCCTCGGGACTATACTCTACAATGAGCAGTTCTTC

J: TRBJ2-1
size: .
D: .
V: TRBV14
CDR3: CASSPRDFPKWSNNEQFF
DNA: TGTGCCAGCAGCCCTCGGGACTTCCCTAAATGGTCTAACAATGAGCAGTTCTTC

J: TRBJ2-3
size: .
D: .
V: TRBV5-1
CDR3: CASSPGNQGTDTQYF
DNA: TGCGCCAGCAGTCCCGGGAATCAGGGGACAGATACGCAGTATTTT

J: TRBJ2-1
size: .
D: TRBD2
V: TRBV7-2
CDR3: CASSPGLADNEQFF
DNA: TGTGCCAGCAGCCCGGGACTAGCGGACAATGAGCAGTTCTTC

J: TRBJ2-1
size: .
D: TRBD1
V: TRBV28
CDR3: CASSPRWGQGFHEQFF
DNA: TGTGCCAGCAGCCCTCGTTGGGGACAGGGCTTCCATGAGCAGTTCTTC

J: TRBJ1-4
size: .
D: .
V: TRBV7-8
CDR3: CASSLVPDEVLFF
DNA: TGTGCCAGCAGCTTAGTCCCAGACGAGGTACTGTTTTTT

J: TRBJ2-7
size: .
D: TRBD2
V: TRBV5-1
CDR3: CASSPGLAGGPSEQYF
DNA: TGCGCCAGCAGCCCTGGACTAGCGGGAGGGCCCAGCGAGCAGTACTTC